One and the same sample provided the 30 T cell receptor beta chains below, sequenced in a study of technical replicates of blood from several donors. Using immunoSEQ multiplex PCR, the repertoire was profiled, and TCRdb retains in-frame clones only, with some absent. The top ten clones hold approximately 0.39% of a sample with around 67,000 clones, just under 95% of them seen once. The sample consisted of T cells isolated from PBMCs. These receptors originate from a human donor in good health.

V is TRBV4-1 and J is TRBJ2-7, with D possibly being TRBD2 (5 bases). Germline lookup yields CDR1 MGHRA and CDR2 YSYEKL. Trimming stripped 6 bases from V and 5 bases from J, with 20 bases between. The CDR3 is 15 amino acids. The CDR3, as DNA: TGCGCCAGCAGAAAAGTTCCGGGAACGTTAAACGAGCAGTACTTC. Encoded protein: CASRKVPGTLNEQYF.

V usage is TRBV25-1 and J usage is TRBJ2-7; D is perhaps TRBD1 (6 bases). Germline V gene lookup returns CDR1 MGHDK and CDR2 SYGVNS. Trimming left V 5 bases short and J 1 base short, with 9 bases between. The CDR3 extends over 13 amino acids. The CDR3 DNA reads as TGTGCCAGCAGTAGGGGGTTTTCCTACGAGCAGTACTTC. Amino acids: CASSRGFSYEQYF.

CDR3 DNA sequence: TGTGCCAGCAGCTTGGTAGAACTCGATACGCAGTATTTT. It translates to CASSLVELDTQYF. The rearrangement joins TRBV5-4 to TRBJ2-3; no definite D call. Deletions cut 0 bases from V and 6 bases from J, with 8 bases between. CDR1 and CDR2 (germline): SGHNT, YYREEE (reference sequence). The CDR3 spans 13 residues.

CDR3 sequence reads: CASSEGVQGAYGYTF. In nucleotides, the CDR3 is TGTGCCAGCAGTGAAGGCGTTCAGGGGGCTTATGGCTACACCTTC. V and J are TRBV6-1 and TRBJ1-2, with 8 bases aligning to TRBD1. Germline lookup yields CDR1 MNHNS and CDR2 SASEGT. Germline trimming cut 1 base from V and 5 bases from J; bases unmatched to any gene: 6. This CDR3 comprises 15 residues.

The genes are TRBV2 and TRBJ2-7; 13 nucleotides match TRBD2. V trimming: 1 base; J trimming: 3 bases; junction bases outside the gene matches: 9. The length of the CDR3 is 18 residues. Looked up from germline, CDR1 is SNHLY and CDR2 is FYNNEI. CDR3: CASSEELAGGPILYEQYF. DNA of the CDR3: TGTGCCAGCAGTGAAGAACTAGCGGGAGGGCCGATCCTCTACGAGCAGTACTTC. The variable domain in full, with the rest retrieved from reference TRBV2 and TRBJ2-7, is EPEVTQTPSHQVTQMGQEVILRCVPISNHLYFYWYRQILGQKVEFLVSFYNNEISEKSEIFDDQFSVERPDGSNFTLKIRSTKLEDSAMYFCASSEELAGGPILYEQYFGPGTRLTVT.

CDR3 sequence reads: CASSPGTYEQYF. CDR3 DNA: TGTGCCAGCAGTCCCGGGACCTACGAGCAGTACTTC. This rearrangement joins TRBV7-9 to TRBJ2-7; D is perhaps TRBD2 (5 bases). The CDR3 runs to 12 residues. Germline loops: CDR1 SEHNR, CDR2 FQNEAQ (reference sequence). V lost 6 bases and J lost 2, with 8 bases in between.

The chain is built from TRBV5-1 and TRBJ2-7; 7 nucleotides match TRBD1. J gave up 1 base and V 4 bases, and 2 bases lay outside the gene matches. Germline V gene lookup returns CDR1 SGHRS and CDR2 YFSETQ. This CDR3 spans 13 amino acids. The CDR3 DNA sequence: TGCGCCAGCAGCCGGGACAGATCCTACGAGCAGTACTTC. It translates to CASSRDRSYEQYF. Looking up the rest from reference TRBV5-1 and TRBJ2-7 gives the full variable domain: KAGVTQTPRYLIKTRGQQVTLSCSPISGHRSVSWYQQTPGQGLQFLFEYFSETQRNKGNFPGRFSGRQFSNSRSEMNVSTLELGDSALYLCASSRDRSYEQYFGPGTRLTVT.

The chain uses TRBV18 and TRBJ2-5, with D perhaps TRBD2 (5 bases). From germline, CDR1 is KGHSH and CDR2 LQKENI. V gave up 1 base and J gave up 5 bases, with 11 bases separating them. This CDR3 has 14 amino acids. CDR3 loop: CASSPLSGGETQYF. CDR3 coding DNA: TGTGCCAGCTCACCACTATCCGGAGGCGAGACCCAGTACTTC.

The chain carries TRBV5-8 and TRBJ1-5; D is uncertain. The CDR3 is 14 amino acids. Germline V lookup: CDR1 SGHTS, CDR2 YDEGEE. With 0 bases removed from V and 10 bases from J, the gap between germline ends came to 14 bases. The CDR3 sequence is CASSLGRDADPQHF. For the CDR3, the DNA is TGTGCCAGCAGCTTGGGGAGGGATGCGGATCCCCAGCATTTT.

The V call is TRBV19, the J call TRBJ1-5; TRBD1 is a possible D gene (5 bases). There are 14 residues in the CDR3. CDR1 is LNHDA and CDR2 is SQIVND in the germline V gene (reference sequence). V lost 7 bases, J lost 0 bases, and 10 bases lay in between. The CDR3 reads CASTGTYSNQPQHF. CDR3 bases: TGTGCCAGTACGGGGACTTATAGCAATCAGCCCCAGCATTTT.

The chain joins TRBV29-1 to TRBJ2-1; D is uncertain. The V gene lost 7 bases and the J gene lost 4 bases, with 17 bases spanning the gap. Germline V gives CDR1 SQVTM, CDR2 ANQGSEA. The CDR3 consists of 14 residues. The CDR3 sequence is CSARDVRPYNEQFF. The CDR3 DNA sequence: TGCAGCGCCCGAGACGTCAGGCCTTACAATGAGCAGTTCTTC.

This clone was found a few times. The genes are TRBV5-1 and TRBJ2-7; 12 bases are shared with TRBD2. Germline V gene lookup returns CDR1 SGHRS and CDR2 YFSETQ. CDR3 size: 15 residues. J was trimmed by 7 bases and V by 4 bases; bases with no gene match: 9. As DNA, the CDR3 is TGCGCCAGCAGCCCCATGACTAGCGGGAGTGGGGAGCAGTACTTC. This codes for CASSPMTSGSGEQYF.

This chain connects TRBV5-8 to TRBJ1-2; TRBD1 matches 8 bases. This CDR3 contains 15 residues. V dropped 0 bases and J dropped 3; count of bases not matched to a gene: 4. Germline V CDR1 and CDR2: SGHTS, YDEGEE. CDR3 DNA sequence: TGTGCCAGCAGCTTGGCTCAGGGGGCTTACTATGGCTACACCTTC. It codes for CASSLAQGAYYGYTF.

J is TRBJ2-3 and V is TRBV6-6, with TRBD2 identical over 7 bases. Germline V gene sequence: CDR1 MNHNY, CDR2 SVGAGI (reference sequence). V lost 2 bases to trimming and J lost 4 bases; unmatched junction nucleotides: 6. The CDR3 is 15 residues long. CDR3 bases: TGTGCCAGCAGTTACGCGGGAGTTGGGGCAGATACGCAGTATTTT. Translating it yields CASSYAGVGADTQYF.

V is TRBV19 and J is TRBJ2-7; possibly TRBD1 for D (5 bases). Trimming took off 4 bases at V and 1 base at J, with 8 bases between the two ends. There are 13 residues in the CDR3. Germline values: CDR1 LNHDA, CDR2 SQIVND (reference sequence). CDR3 region: CASSTTASYEQYF. CDR3 nucleotides: TGTGCCAGTAGTACGACAGCTTCCTACGAGCAGTACTTC.

J is TRBJ2-1 and V is TRBV10-1, with 8 bases that match TRBD2. This CDR3 has 16 amino acids. The ends lost 5 bases at V and 3 bases at J; junction bases unmatched: 9. Germline-derived CDR1 and CDR2 are WNHNN and SYGVQD (reference sequence). CDR3 in amino acids: CASSYTTSGDYNEQFF. CDR3 DNA sequence: TGCGCCAGCAGTTACACCACTAGCGGAGACTACAATGAGCAGTTCTTC.

Remarks on this clone: One end of the junction fails to match germline, which may point to a read error. This sequence joins TRBV7-9 and TRBJ1-1, with no clear D. CDR1 and CDR2 (germline): SEHNR, FQNEAQ (reference sequence). The CDR3 contains 14 residues. CDR3 nucleotide sequence: TGTGCCAGCAATATCGTCCACAGAAACACAGAAGCTTTCTTT. It yields the protein CASNIVHRNTEAFF.

A single count supports this clone. This chain links TRBV28 with TRBJ1-2; D ambiguous. The CDR3 extends over 14 amino acids. The V and J ends lost 7 bases and 5 bases respectively, with 17 bases between them. Germline CDR1 is MDHEN and CDR2 is SYDVKM. CDR3 nucleotide sequence: TGTGCCAGCACTTGGGATGGGGAGTGGTATGGCTACACCTTC. Translating it yields CASTWDGEWYGYTF.

The chain links TRBV9 to TRBJ2-2, with TRBD1 matching over 7 bases. V gave up 4 bases and J gave up 1 base; unmatched junction bases: 7. The CDR3 is 16 amino acids. Germline V gene sequence: CDR1 SGDLS, CDR2 YYNGEE. CDR3: CASSKVRDRNTGELFF. The CDR3 bases are TGTGCCAGCAGCAAAGTAAGGGACAGGAACACCGGGGAGCTGTTTTTT.

The V and J genes are TRBV2 and TRBJ2-3; TRBD2 matches 10 bases. The J segment lost 4 bases and the V segment lost 6 bases, leaving 7 bases of the junction unmatched. Germline V gene lookup returns CDR1 SNHLY and CDR2 FYNNEI. This CDR3 region has 15 residues. This chain's CDR3 is CASSRLLAGSDTQYF. CDR3 DNA sequence: TGTGCCAGCAGCCGGTTACTAGCGGGATCAGATACGCAGTATTTT.

The V call is TRBV30, the J call TRBJ2-2; TRBD2 might be the D (6 bases). This CDR3 is built from 15 residues. The germline V gene encodes CDR1 GTSNPN and CDR2 SVGIG (reference sequence). V lost 4 bases and J lost 1, with 13 bases in between. The DNA of the CDR3 is TGTGCCTGGAAAAAGTGGCGGGAGAACACCGGGGAGCTGTTTTTT. This gives the protein CAWKKWRENTGELFF.

This sequence joins TRBV7-3 and TRBJ2-7; TRBD2 is a possible D gene (5 bases). The CDR3 is made up of 11 amino acids. Trimming left V 5 bases short and J 5 bases short, with 7 bases between. The V gene's germline CDR1 is SGHTA and CDR2 FQGTGA. As DNA, the CDR3 is TGTGCCAGCAGCCTCGGGGACGAGCAGTACTTC. Amino acids: CASSLGDEQYF.

The V and J genes are TRBV27 and TRBJ1-4; 10 bases match TRBD1. Looked up from germline, CDR1 is MNHEY and CDR2 is SMNVEV (reference sequence). The ends lost 2 bases at V and 7 bases at J; junction bases unmatched: 4. The CDR3 is made up of 15 amino acids. The DNA of the CDR3 is TGTGCCAGCAGTTTAAGCGGGACAGGGGTTGAAAAACTGTTTTTT. Translating it yields CASSLSGTGVEKLFF.

In DNA, the CDR3 is TGTGCCAGCAGCTTATCGCGGGCAGGGAGGGAGACCCAGTACTTC. Encoded protein: CASSLSRAGRETQYF. The chain links TRBV11-3 to TRBJ2-5, with D perhaps matching TRBD2 (6 bases). Trimming removed 2 bases from V and 5 bases from J, with 15 bases in between. The length of the CDR3 is 15 residues. In germline, CDR1 is SGHNT, CDR2 YENEEA.

The chain joins TRBV6-5 to TRBJ2-7, with TRBD1 as a possible D gene (7 bases). Germline CDR1 and CDR2: MNHEY and SVGAGI. The CDR3 runs to 13 residues. Trimming removed 1 base from V and 6 bases from J, with 10 bases in between. CDR3 amino acids: CASSYYRGGEQYF. The CDR3 DNA is TGTGCCAGCAGTTACTACAGGGGAGGCGAGCAGTACTTC.

The rearrangement uses TRBV19 and TRBJ2-7, with D possibly matching TRBD1 (6 bases). Between the trimmed V and J ends, which lost 3 bases and 3 bases, there was a span of 9 bases. The CDR3 contains 13 residues. Germline CDR1 and CDR2: LNHDA and SQIVND (reference sequence). The CDR3 reads CASSMDSSYEQYF. The CDR3 nucleotides read TGTGCCAGTAGTATGGACAGTAGCTACGAGCAGTACTTC.

The chain combines TRBV13 with TRBJ1-1; D is ambiguous. This CDR3 has 13 residues. V lost 0 bases and J 13 bases, leaving 15 bases between the germline ends. Germline loops: CDR1 PRHDT, CDR2 FYEKMQ (reference sequence). The CDR3 region is CASSLGRGREVFF. Here the CDR3 DNA reads TGTGCCAGCAGCTTAGGCCGGGGAAGGGAGGTTTTCTTT.

V is TRBV6-1 and J is TRBJ1-2, with D possibly being TRBD1 (6 bases). Between the trimmed V and J ends, which lost 0 bases and 8 bases, there was a span of 13 bases. The germline V gene encodes CDR1 MNHNS and CDR2 SASEGT. The CDR3 length is 14 residues. The CDR3 DNA sequence: TGTGCCAGCAGTGAAGCTGCGGGGGCGATCGGCTACACCTTC. Protein sequence: CASSEAAGAIGYTF.

This chain uses TRBV30 with TRBJ2-1; 10 bases agree with TRBD2. The CDR3 runs 13 residues. Unmatched junction bases numbered 3, after V lost 3 bases and J lost 7 bases. Germline lookup yields CDR1 GTSNPN and CDR2 SVGIG (reference sequence). CDR3 bases: TGTGCCTGGAGAAGCGGGAGGGTAAATGAGCAGTTCTTC. Amino acid sequence: CAWRSGRVNEQFF.

V usage is TRBV6-5 and J usage is TRBJ1-2; 8 bases map to TRBD1. Germline CDR1 and CDR2: MNHEY and SVGAGI. The CDR3 is 15 amino acids. V gave up 6 bases and J gave up 4 bases; unmatched junction bases: 10. The CDR3 protein is CASRFGQGGGYGYTF. CDR3 bases: TGTGCCAGCAGATTTGGACAGGGAGGAGGCTATGGCTACACCTTC.